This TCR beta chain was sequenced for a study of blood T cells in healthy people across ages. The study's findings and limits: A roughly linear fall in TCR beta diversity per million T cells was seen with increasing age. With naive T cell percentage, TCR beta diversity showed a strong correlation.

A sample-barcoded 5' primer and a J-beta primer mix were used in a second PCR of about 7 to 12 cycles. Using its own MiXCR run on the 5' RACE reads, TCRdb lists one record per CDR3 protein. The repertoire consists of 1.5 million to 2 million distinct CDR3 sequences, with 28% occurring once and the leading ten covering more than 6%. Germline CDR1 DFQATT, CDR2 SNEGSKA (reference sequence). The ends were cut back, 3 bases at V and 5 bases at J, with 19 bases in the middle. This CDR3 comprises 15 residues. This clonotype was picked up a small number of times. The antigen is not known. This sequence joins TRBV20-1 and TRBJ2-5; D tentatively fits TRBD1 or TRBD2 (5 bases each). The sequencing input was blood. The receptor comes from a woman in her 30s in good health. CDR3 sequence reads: CSASTERLGVETQYF. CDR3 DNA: TGCAGTGCTAGTACCGAGCGTCTGGGGGTGGAGACCCAGTACTTC.